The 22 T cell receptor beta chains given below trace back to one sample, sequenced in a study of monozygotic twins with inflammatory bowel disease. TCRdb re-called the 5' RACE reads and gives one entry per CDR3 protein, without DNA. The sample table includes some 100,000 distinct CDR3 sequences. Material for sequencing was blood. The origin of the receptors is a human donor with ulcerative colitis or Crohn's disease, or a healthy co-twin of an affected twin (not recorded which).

CDR3 amino acids: CASNIRTGTYEQYF. The rearrangement uses TRBV19 and TRBJ2-7; TCRdb selects TRBD1, and the lack of DNA leaves this call unchecked. The CDR3 runs to 14 residues. Germline CDR1 is LNHDA and CDR2 is SQIVND (reference sequence).

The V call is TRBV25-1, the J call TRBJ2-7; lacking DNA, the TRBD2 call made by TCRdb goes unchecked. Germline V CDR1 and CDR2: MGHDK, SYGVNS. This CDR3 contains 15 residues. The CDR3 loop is CASSEFEKGFWEQYF.

The CDR3 loop reads CASSYQPGTLYEQYF. This chain joins TRBV6-2 or TRBV6-3 and TRBJ2-7; TCRdb indicates TRBD1, and absent DNA this call remains unverified. Germline CDR1 reads MNHEY; CDR2 reads SVGEGT. This CDR3 has 15 amino acids.

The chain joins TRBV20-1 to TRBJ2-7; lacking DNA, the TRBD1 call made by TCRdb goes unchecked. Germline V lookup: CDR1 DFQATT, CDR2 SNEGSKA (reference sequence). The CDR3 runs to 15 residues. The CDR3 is CSAREGTGATYKQYF.

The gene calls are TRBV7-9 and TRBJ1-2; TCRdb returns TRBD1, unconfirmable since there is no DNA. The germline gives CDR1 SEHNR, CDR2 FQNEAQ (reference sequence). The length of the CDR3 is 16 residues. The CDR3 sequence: CASSSTGQGYHYGYTF.

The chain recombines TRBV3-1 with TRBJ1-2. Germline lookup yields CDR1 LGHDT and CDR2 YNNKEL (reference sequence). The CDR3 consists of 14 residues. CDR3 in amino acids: CASSQDSHNYGYTF.

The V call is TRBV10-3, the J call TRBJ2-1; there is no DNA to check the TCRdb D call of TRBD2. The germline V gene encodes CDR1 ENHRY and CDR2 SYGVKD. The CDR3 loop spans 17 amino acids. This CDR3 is CAISASRGGTPYNEQFF.

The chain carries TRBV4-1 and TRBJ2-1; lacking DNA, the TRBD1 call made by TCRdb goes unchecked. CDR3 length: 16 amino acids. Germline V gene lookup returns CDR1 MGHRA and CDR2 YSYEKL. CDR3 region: CASSYSSRGGYNEQFF.

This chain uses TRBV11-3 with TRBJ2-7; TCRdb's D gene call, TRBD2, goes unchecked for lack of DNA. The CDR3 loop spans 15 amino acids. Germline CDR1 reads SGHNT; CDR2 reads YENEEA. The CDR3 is CASSLEGPRSYEQYF.

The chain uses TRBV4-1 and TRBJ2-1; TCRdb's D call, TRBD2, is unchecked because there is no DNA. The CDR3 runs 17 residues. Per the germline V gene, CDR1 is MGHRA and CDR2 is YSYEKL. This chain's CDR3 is CASSQAHTSGSYNEQFF.

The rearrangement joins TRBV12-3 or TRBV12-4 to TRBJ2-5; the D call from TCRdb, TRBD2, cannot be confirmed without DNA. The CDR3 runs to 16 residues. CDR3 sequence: CASSPPIAGAQETQYF.

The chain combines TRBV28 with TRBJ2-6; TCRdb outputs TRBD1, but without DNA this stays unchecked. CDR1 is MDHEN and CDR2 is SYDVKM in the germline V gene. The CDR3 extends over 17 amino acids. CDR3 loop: CASSRPSGSSGANVLTF.

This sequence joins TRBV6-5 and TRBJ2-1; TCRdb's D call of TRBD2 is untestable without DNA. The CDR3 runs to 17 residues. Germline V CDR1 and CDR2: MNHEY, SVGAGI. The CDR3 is CASSYSGLAGVYNEQFF.

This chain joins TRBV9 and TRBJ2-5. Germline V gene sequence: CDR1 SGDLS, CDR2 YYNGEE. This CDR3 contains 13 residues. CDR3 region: CASSVDVQETQYF. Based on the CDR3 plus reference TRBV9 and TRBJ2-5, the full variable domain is DSGVTQTPKHLITATGQRVTLRCSPRSGDLSVYWYQQSLDQGLQFLIQYYNGEERAKGNILERFSAQQFPDLHSELNLSSLELGDSALYFCASSVDVQETQYFGPGTRLLVL.

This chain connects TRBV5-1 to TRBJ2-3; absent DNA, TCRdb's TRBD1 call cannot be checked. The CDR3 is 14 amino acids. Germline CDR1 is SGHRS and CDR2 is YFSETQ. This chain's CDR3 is CASSLAGAPDTQYF.

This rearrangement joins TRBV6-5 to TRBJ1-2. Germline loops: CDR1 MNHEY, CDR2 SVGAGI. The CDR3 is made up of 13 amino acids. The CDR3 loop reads CAISRTANYGYTF.

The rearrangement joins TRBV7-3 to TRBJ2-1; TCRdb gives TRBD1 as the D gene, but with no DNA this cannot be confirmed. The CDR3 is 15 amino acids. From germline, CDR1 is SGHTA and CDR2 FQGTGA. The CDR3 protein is CASSRRGGQGNEQFF.

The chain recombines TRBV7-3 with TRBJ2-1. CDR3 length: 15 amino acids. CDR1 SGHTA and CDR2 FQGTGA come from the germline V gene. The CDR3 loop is CASSASGSPYNEQFF.

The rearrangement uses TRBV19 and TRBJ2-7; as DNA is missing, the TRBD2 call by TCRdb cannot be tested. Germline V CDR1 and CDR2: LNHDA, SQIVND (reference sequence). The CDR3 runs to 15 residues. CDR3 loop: CASMGLAGGTYEQYF.

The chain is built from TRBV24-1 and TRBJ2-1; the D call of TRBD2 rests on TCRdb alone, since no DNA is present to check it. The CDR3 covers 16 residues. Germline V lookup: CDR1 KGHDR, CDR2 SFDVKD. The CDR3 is CATSDKGTSIDNEQFF.

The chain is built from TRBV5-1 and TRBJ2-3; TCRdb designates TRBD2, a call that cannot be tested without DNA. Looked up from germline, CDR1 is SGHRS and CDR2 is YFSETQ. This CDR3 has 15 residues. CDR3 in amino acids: CASSLGLDVTDTQYF.

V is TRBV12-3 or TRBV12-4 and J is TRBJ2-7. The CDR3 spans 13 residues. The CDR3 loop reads CASSLVSGIEQYF.